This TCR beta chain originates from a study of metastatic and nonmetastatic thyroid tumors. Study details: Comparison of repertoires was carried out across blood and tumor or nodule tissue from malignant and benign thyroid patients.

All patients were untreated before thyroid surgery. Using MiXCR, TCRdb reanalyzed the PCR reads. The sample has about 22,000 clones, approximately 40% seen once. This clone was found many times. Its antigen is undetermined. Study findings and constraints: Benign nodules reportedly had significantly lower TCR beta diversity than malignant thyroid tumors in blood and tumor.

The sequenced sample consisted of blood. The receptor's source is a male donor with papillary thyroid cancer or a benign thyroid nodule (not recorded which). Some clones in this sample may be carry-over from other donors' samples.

The CDR3: CASSQDGGGSSYEQYF. The CDR3 bases are TGTGCCAGCAGCCAGGATGGTGGCGGGAGCTCCTACGAGCAGTACTTC. This chain uses TRBV7-2 with TRBJ2-7; 7 bases are a match to TRBD2. J was trimmed by 0 bases and V by 5 bases; bases with no gene match: 10. CDR1 SGHTA and CDR2 FQGNSA come from the germline V gene. The CDR3 is 16 residues long.